This T cell receptor beta chain stems from a study of a mutant IDH1 vaccine in newly diagnosed glioma. Study summary: In some groups vaccination began 4-6 weeks post-radiotherapy; others received it with temozolomide. Sex among treated patients split roughly 62% male, about 40% female; mean age was roughly 40 years. Week 35 was safety follow-up visit V12; week 47 was end-of-study visit V13.

Sequencing was performed with immunoSEQ multiplex PCR; in TCRdb, only in-frame clones are kept and a portion is missing. Here the sample spans 53,000 or so clones, roughly 80% being singletons. Time point here: week 35, safety follow-up. Each dose of the vaccine consisted of 300 ug of mutant IDH1 20-mer peptide, with topical imiquimod. The vaccination schedule gave patients eight doses in weeks 1, 3, 5, 7, 11, 15, 19 and 23. Germline V lookup: CDR1 MNHEY, CDR2 SVGAGI. Between the trimmed V and J ends, which lost 2 bases and 1 base, there was a span of 9 bases. The CDR3 is 14 residues long. Worth noting for this clone: The antigen is not known.

The sample in question was PBMCs, obtained from a glioma patient whose treatment included an IDH1 peptide vaccine. The chain couples TRBV6-5 to TRBJ2-7, with D unresolved. This TCR derives from a man aged 35-49 years with glioma. CDR3 in DNA: TGTGCCAGCAGTTACGGTGTCCGATCCTACGAGCAGTACTTC. It encodes CASSYGVRSYEQYF.